One and the same sample provided the 11 T cell receptor beta chains below, sequenced in a study of early T cells in non-severe SARS-CoV-2 infection. TCRdb re-analysed the 5' RACE reads in MiXCR, keeping a single row per CDR3 protein. The table lists over 95,000 distinct CDR3 sequences, roughly 17% of them singletons. The sample taken for sequencing was whole blood. All receptors come from an adult who was a healthcare worker with PCR-confirmed SARS-CoV-2 infection or an uninfected control (not recorded which).

This clonotype was observed at least ten times. The rearrangement joins TRBV28 to TRBJ2-7, with D hard to call. The CDR3 has 12 amino acids. Germline CDR1 and CDR2: MDHEN and SYDVKM. Trimming took off 5 bases at V and 4 bases at J, with 9 bases between the two ends. Written as DNA, the CDR3 is TGTGCCAGCAGTCCCGGCCAGTACGAGCAGTACTTC. Protein: CASSPGQYEQYF.

The chain employs TRBV30 and TRBJ2-5; 9 bases fit TRBD2. Germline V gene data show CDR1 as GTSNPN and CDR2 as SVGIG (reference sequence). The CDR3 is made up of 16 amino acids. V shed 7 bases and J 4 bases; nucleotides not matched to a gene: 16. CDR3 loop: CAYIPFSGRARETQYF. The CDR3 nucleotides are TGTGCCTACATTCCATTTAGCGGGAGAGCCCGAGAGACCCAGTACTTC.

This clonotype has ten or more counts. This sequence joins TRBV19 and TRBJ2-4; 10 bases match TRBD1. Germline V CDR1 and CDR2: LNHDA, SQIVND (reference sequence). V gave up 4 bases and J gave up 4 bases; unmatched junction bases: 4. The CDR3 is made up of 15 amino acids. The CDR3 sequence is CASSTVGQGKNIQYF. CDR3 DNA sequence: TGTGCCAGTAGTACCGTGGGACAGGGGAAAAACATTCAGTACTTC.

The chain combines TRBV12-3 or TRBV12-4 with TRBJ2-1; no reliable D call. CDR3 length: 12 residues. V dropped 7 bases and J dropped 6 bases, with 10 bases sitting between them. DNA of the CDR3: TGTGCCAGCACCCTTCGGGCCAATGAGCAGTTCTTC. This gives the protein CASTLRANEQFF.

This clonotype has more than one count but fewer than ten. This chain uses TRBV29-1 with TRBJ2-5; 7 bases are shared with TRBD2. Germline loops: CDR1 SQVTM, CDR2 ANQGSEA. The CDR3 consists of 15 residues. After removal of 3 bases from V and 4 bases from J, the junction contained 11 bases not matched to a gene. The CDR3 DNA reads TGCAGCGTTGATCGCTGGGGGGGGGACCGAGAGACCCAGTACTTC. Its protein is CSVDRWGGDRETQYF.

At least ten counts were recorded for this clonotype. V is TRBV7-9 and J is TRBJ2-7; D gene ambiguous. The germline V gene has CDR1 SEHNR and CDR2 FQNEAQ (reference sequence). The CDR3 totals 13 residues. V was pared by 3 bases and J by 7 bases, with 13 bases between. In nucleotides, the CDR3 is TGTGCCAGCAGCTTCGGCCCCCTTGGGGAGCAGTACTTC. Protein: CASSFGPLGEQYF.

This clonotype has more than one count but fewer than ten. This rearrangement joins TRBV29-1 to TRBJ1-1; no definite D call. This CDR3 has 12 amino acids. In germline, CDR1 is SQVTM, CDR2 ANQGSEA. Trimming took 4 bases from V and 3 from J, leaving 9 bases between them. The CDR3 DNA follows: TGCAGCGTTGGGGCCTCGTACACTGAAGCTTTCTTT. It encodes CSVGASYTEAFF. Full variable domain (missing parts from reference TRBV29-1 and TRBJ1-1): SAVISQKPSRDICQRGTSLTIQCQVDSQVTMMFWYRQQPGQSLTLIATANQGSEATYESGFVIDKFPISRPNLTFSTLTVSNMSPEDSSIYLCSVGASYTEAFFGQGTRLTVV.

The gene calls are TRBV6-5 and TRBJ2-3; 10 bases match TRBD1. The V and J ends lost 6 bases and 4 bases, in that order; junction bases with no gene match: 4. The CDR3 has 14 residues. Germline CDR1 and CDR2: MNHEY and SVGAGI. The CDR3 bases are TGTGCCAGCAGCCTTGGGACAGGGGCAGATACGCAGTATTTT. This encodes CASSLGTGADTQYF.

In its sample, this clonotype was seen a few times. The chain is built from TRBV4-3 and TRBJ1-1; D remains ambiguous. The CDR3 extends over 13 amino acids. CDR1 is LGHNA, CDR2 YSLEER, per germline. The ends were cut back, 1 base at V and 7 bases at J, with 10 bases in the middle. The CDR3: CASSQGSYREAFF. In DNA, the CDR3 is TGCGCCAGCAGCCAAGGAAGTTATCGTGAAGCTTTCTTT.

This clonotype came up a few times. This rearrangement joins TRBV2 to TRBJ2-7, with 9 bases fitting TRBD2. The CDR3 extends over 18 amino acids. Germline lookup yields CDR1 SNHLY and CDR2 FYNNEI. V lost 8 bases to trimming and J lost 2 bases; unmatched junction nucleotides: 19. The CDR3 here is CASPEGVRILAGPYEQYF. CDR3 bases: TGTGCCAGCCCCGAAGGGGTCAGAATCCTAGCGGGGCCCTACGAGCAGTACTTC.

V is TRBV29-1 and J is TRBJ2-2; D uncertain. This CDR3 is built from 12 residues. Trimming pared 1 base from V and 1 base from J, leaving 1 base between. The germline V gene encodes CDR1 SQVTM and CDR2 ANQGSEA. Written as DNA, the CDR3 is TGCAGCGTTGAAGGGAACACCGGGGAGCTGTTTTTT. Its translation is CSVEGNTGELFF.